The text below deals with one T cell receptor beta chain. The antigen remains undetermined. The data originate from a study of T cells in localized non-small cell lung cancer. General observations from the study: The greatest T cell clonality was found in uninvolved adjacent lung (higher than in tumor). Among the top 100 tumor clones, a median roughly 57 appeared in adjacent lung.

Method: immunoSEQ multiplex PCR; TCRdb's copy keeps in-frame clones and lacks some. This table has roughly 7,000 clones, about 21% appearing once. V was cut by 4 bases and J by 0 bases, with 7 bases left in between. Germline-derived CDR1 and CDR2 are MDHEN and SYDVKM. CDR3 length equals 15 residues. The clonotype originates from a man aged 35 to 69 with stage III squamous cell lung carcinoma. J is TRBJ1-6 and V is TRBV28; no firm D call. Sequencing was performed on lung tumor tissue, taken before any cancer treatment. As DNA, the CDR3 is TGTGCCAGCAGTTCCGTCACCTCCTATAATTCACCCCTCCACTTT. Amino acids: CASSSVTSYNSPLHF.